These 29 T cell receptor beta chains originate from one sample sequenced in a study of blood T cells in healthy people across ages. Combining a sample-barcoded 5' primer with a J-beta primer mix, a second PCR ran for about 7 to 12 cycles. TCRdb re-called the 5' RACE reads through MiXCR, storing one row per CDR3 protein. The data contain over 700,000 distinct CDR3 sequences, about 53% of them seen just once; the ten biggest clones take up approximately 40%. The specimen was blood. The receptors were sampled from an elderly man in good health.

The V call is TRBV28, the J call TRBJ2-3, with D tentatively TRBD2 (6 bases). From germline, CDR1 is MDHEN and CDR2 SYDVKM. The V end lost 1 base, the J end lost 2 bases, and 16 bases lay between the germline ends. CDR3 size: 17 residues. The CDR3 DNA follows: TGTGCCAGCAGTTTATCCTCTCTAGCGCTCAACACAGATACGCAGTATTTT. Its translation is CASSLSSLALNTDTQYF.

This clonotype was detected only a few times. This chain connects TRBV7-3 to TRBJ2-5, with 8 nucleotides matching TRBD2. V shed 3 bases and J 1 base; nucleotides not matched to a gene: 1. Germline assignment: CDR1 SGHTA and CDR2 FQGTGA. This CDR3 comprises 14 residues. The DNA for the CDR3 is TGTGCCAGCAGCTTTGGGACTAGCCAAGAGACCCAGTACTTC. Translated, it gives CASSFGTSQETQYF.

V usage is TRBV4-1 and J usage is TRBJ2-1, with no clear D. Trimming stripped 4 bases from V and 12 bases from J, with 22 bases between. The CDR3 runs to 15 residues. Germline V gives CDR1 MGHRA, CDR2 YSYEKL. The DNA of the CDR3 is TGCGCCAGCAGCCGCATACTGACTGGCGGATGGGGGCAGTTCTTC. Translating gives CASSRILTGGWGQFF.

The V gene is TRBV20-1, the J gene TRBJ2-1; TRBD2 matches 14 bases. V trimming: 0 bases; J trimming: 6 bases; junction bases outside the gene matches: 4. In germline, CDR1 is DFQATT, CDR2 SNEGSKA (reference sequence). The CDR3 totals 16 residues. CDR3 DNA sequence: TGCAGTGCTAGAGACCCGACTAGCGGGAGGGCCAATGAGCAGTTCTTC. It codes for CSARDPTSGRANEQFF.

This chain uses TRBV20-1 with TRBJ2-4; 9 bases fit TRBD2. The last part of the DNA fits TRBJ2-7 better; the J call may be wrong. The CDR3 is made up of 14 amino acids. Germline lookup yields CDR1 DFQATT and CDR2 SNEGSKA (reference sequence). The CDR3 DNA reads TGCAGTGCTACGACGGGACTAGCCCCCGACGAGCAGTACTTC. Protein product: CSATTGLAPDEQYF.

This clonotype occurred a few times. The V gene is TRBV9, the J gene TRBJ2-3; D might be TRBD2 (5 bases). Trimming cost V 5 bases and J 0 bases, with 13 bases left between them. The CDR3 length is 15 residues. Looked up from germline, CDR1 is SGDLS and CDR2 is YYNGEE. CDR3 sequence: CASRRGQASTDTQYF. DNA of the CDR3: TGTGCCAGCAGGAGAGGGCAGGCGAGCACAGATACGCAGTATTTT.

This clonotype has just a few counts. The J gene is TRBJ2-1, the V gene TRBV5-1; maybe TRBD2 (6 bases). The V end was cut by 7 bases, the J end by 8 bases, with 16 bases between. CDR1 and CDR2 from the germline V gene are SGHRS and YFSETQ. CDR3 size: 13 residues. The DNA for the CDR3 is TGCGCCAGCCGAAAGGGAGGTGGCTATGAGCAGTTCTTC. Protein sequence: CASRKGGGYEQFF.

Regarding this clonotype: The germline gene is not matched at one end of the junction; a read error may be the cause. CDR3 sequence: CASSGLALGTGELFF. The DNA for the CDR3 is TGTGCCAGCAGCGGACTAGCCCTGGGGACCGGGGAGTTGTTTTTT. This chain joins TRBV7-2 and TRBJ2-2; 8 positions match TRBD2. This CDR3 region has 15 residues. The germline gives CDR1 SGHTA, CDR2 FQGNSA.

The rearrangement uses TRBV4-1 and TRBJ1-1; D remains ambiguous. CDR1 and CDR2 from the germline V gene are MGHRA and YSYEKL. The germline V and J ends were trimmed by 1 base and 4 bases, with 16 bases remaining between them. This CDR3 comprises 16 residues. The CDR3 DNA sequence: TGCGCCAGCAGCCAAGGGTTGCTGGGTGGCGGCACTGAAGCTTTCTTT. Its protein product is CASSQGLLGGGTEAFF.

The V and J genes are TRBV12-3 or TRBV12-4 and TRBJ2-1; possible D gene TRBD1, 5 bases. Trimming cost V 0 bases and J 6 bases, with 12 bases left between them. The CDR3 is made up of 15 amino acids. The chain's CDR3 is CASSLAELGANEQFF. CDR3 bases: TGTGCCAGCAGTTTAGCGGAGCTAGGGGCCAATGAGCAGTTCTTC.

This clonotype came up a few times. The gene calls are TRBV11-2 and TRBJ1-2, with D perhaps TRBD1 (6 bases). Germline CDR1 is SGHAT and CDR2 is FQNNGV. This CDR3 is built from 17 residues. V was trimmed by 6 bases and J by 8 bases, leaving 28 bases between them. CDR3 DNA sequence: TGTGCCAGCAGACCTTCGGGGGGCAGACAGGTAGCGGAAGGCTACACCTTC. Amino acid sequence: CASRPSGGRQVAEGYTF.

The V gene is TRBV18, the J gene TRBJ2-7; a possible D gene is TRBD1 (6 bases). With 6 bases removed from V and 3 bases from J, the gap between germline ends came to 15 bases. The length of the CDR3 is 14 residues. Germline-derived CDR1 and CDR2 are KGHSH and LQKENI. The CDR3 DNA reads TGTGCCAGCTCGCCCGGGACATACGTCTACGAGCAGTACTTC. Translation gives CASSPGTYVYEQYF.

This clonotype was seen just once. The rearrangement uses TRBV5-1 and TRBJ1-1, with D perhaps TRBD1 (5 bases). Looked up from germline, CDR1 is SGHRS and CDR2 is YFSETQ. Trimming removed 1 base from V and 1 base from J, with 11 bases in between. The CDR3 loop spans 15 amino acids. The CDR3 here is CASSLTGSTNTEAFF. CDR3 in DNA: TGCGCCAGCAGCTTGACAGGATCTACGAACACTGAAGCTTTCTTT.

The genes are TRBV7-2 and TRBJ2-5; 10 positions match TRBD2. V lost 3 bases and J lost 13; bases outside the gene matches: 14. The CDR3 totals 15 residues. CDR1 is SGHTA, CDR2 FQGNSA, per germline. DNA of the CDR3: TGTGCCAGCAGCTTGGCGCCCGGGACTAGCGAGAGACCGTACTTC. This sequence encodes CASSLAPGTSERPYF.

The V gene is TRBV6-6, the J gene TRBJ2-1; D might be TRBD2 (5 bases). V dropped 11 bases and J dropped 1 base, with 12 bases sitting between them. This CDR3 comprises 13 residues. Per germline, CDR1 MNHNY and CDR2 SVGAGI (reference sequence). CDR3 in DNA: TGTGCCGCGAGGGTAGATTCCTACAATGAGCAGTTCTTC. Encoded protein: CAARVDSYNEQFF.

The gene calls are TRBV20-1 and TRBJ2-7; D unclear. Germline V lookup: CDR1 DFQATT, CDR2 SNEGSKA (reference sequence). The V end lost 2 bases, the J end lost 5 bases, and 13 bases lay between the germline ends. This CDR3 region has 13 residues. The CDR3 is CSARKGINDEQYF. CDR3 in DNA: TGCAGTGCTAGAAAAGGGATTAACGACGAGCAGTACTTC.

The chain employs TRBV6-5 and TRBJ2-5; 10 bases line up with TRBD2. The CDR3 is 16 residues long. Trimming took 6 bases from V and 5 from J; bases not matched to a gene: 12. Per germline, CDR1 MNHEY and CDR2 SVGAGI. The CDR3 loop is CASSLTSGILRETQYF. As DNA, the CDR3 is TGTGCCAGCAGCTTAACTAGCGGGATCCTGAGGGAGACCCAGTACTTC.

This clonotype was found many times. The V call is TRBV29-1, the J call TRBJ1-2; unclear D gene. Germline-derived CDR1 and CDR2 are SQVTM and ANQGSEA. The CDR3 consists of 11 residues. The ends were cut back, 4 bases at V and 8 bases at J, with 11 bases in the middle. CDR3 region: CSVGSGCGYTF. CDR3 DNA sequence: TGCAGCGTTGGTTCCGGGTGCGGCTACACCTTC.

This clonotype was picked up many times. This rearrangement joins TRBV7-2 to TRBJ2-5; D gene unclear. CDR1 SGHTA and CDR2 FQGNSA come from the germline V gene. V gave up 1 base and J gave up 5 bases, with 8 bases separating them. The CDR3 spans 13 residues. The CDR3 region is CASSLGVPETQYF. The CDR3, as DNA: TGTGCCAGCAGCTTAGGCGTCCCTGAGACCCAGTACTTC.

The CDR3 bases are TGCGCCAGCAGCTTGTATCCGCGCGGGACAGGGAGCTACGAGCAGTACTTC. It is translated as CASSLYPRGTGSYEQYF. The chain has TRBV5-1 and TRBJ2-7; 9 bases line up with TRBD1. The germline gives CDR1 SGHRS, CDR2 YFSETQ. The CDR3 runs to 17 residues. V gave up 1 base and J gave up 3 bases; unmatched junction bases: 11.

The V gene is TRBV28, the J gene TRBJ2-5; maybe TRBD1 (5 bases). The DNA end is a closer match to TRBJ2-7, so the J assignment may be wrong. Germline V gene data show CDR1 as MDHEN and CDR2 as SYDVKM. This CDR3 comprises 13 residues. For the CDR3, the DNA is TGTGCCAGCAGTTTCGCAGGGCGCTACGAGCAGTACTTC. This sequence encodes CASSFAGRYEQYF.

V is TRBV4-2 and J is TRBJ1-2; tentatively, D is TRBD1 (5 bases). Germline V gene lookup returns CDR1 LGHNA and CDR2 YNFKEQ. V was clipped by 3 bases and J by 1 base, with 15 bases between them. There are 16 residues in the CDR3. For the CDR3, the DNA is TGTGCCAGCAGCCACCAGGGCCGAGAGTTTAACTATGGCTACACCTTC. Encoded protein: CASSHQGREFNYGYTF.

This chain joins TRBV10-3 and TRBJ2-6; unclear D gene. V lost 6 bases and J 0 bases, leaving 6 bases between the germline ends. The CDR3 covers 14 residues. Germline V CDR1 and CDR2: ENHRY, SYGVKD. CDR3 bases: TGTGCCATCAGATCCTTCTCTGGGGCCAACGTCCTGACTTTC. Its protein product is CAIRSFSGANVLTF.

This clonotype showed up just a few times. The V and J genes are TRBV7-9 and TRBJ2-4; 13 positions match TRBD2. This CDR3 is built from 17 residues. Per the germline V gene, CDR1 is SEHNR and CDR2 is FQNEAQ (reference sequence). Germline trimming cut 5 bases from V and 3 bases from J; bases unmatched to any gene: 7. The DNA of the CDR3 is TGTGCCAGCAGCGGTGGGACTAGCGGGATTGTCAAAAACATTCAGTACTTC. Translated, it gives CASSGGTSGIVKNIQYF. Variable domain in full (rest from reference TRBV7-9 and TRBJ2-4): DTGVSQNPRHKITKRGQNVTFRCDPISEHNRLYWYRQTLGQGPEFLTYFQNEAQLEKSRLLSDRFSAERPKGSFSTLEIQRTEQGDSAMYLCASSGGTSGIVKNIQYFGAGTRLSVL.

This chain uses TRBV5-1 with TRBJ2-5; the match to TRBD1 covers 9 bases. J lost 2 bases, V lost 4 bases, and 3 bases had no gene match. The CDR3 consists of 14 residues. Germline V gene data show CDR1 as SGHRS and CDR2 as YFSETQ. The DNA of the CDR3 is TGCGCCAGCAGCGGCGGGACAGGGCAAGAGACCCAGTACTTC. Translation: CASSGGTGQETQYF.

This clonotype was observed once. The J gene is TRBJ1-6, the V gene TRBV6-4, with D possibly TRBD1 on 6 matching bases. Germline V gene data show CDR1 as MRHNA and CDR2 as SNTAGT. Deletions cut 6 bases from V and 4 bases from J, with 16 bases between. The CDR3 totals 16 residues. The CDR3 region has the DNA TGTGCCAGCAGCCTCCGGGACATCGGTTATAATTCACCCCTCCACTTT. Translated: CASSLRDIGYNSPLHF.

V is TRBV27 and J is TRBJ1-1; 7 bases agree with TRBD1. Trimming cost V 4 bases and J 1 base; bases outside gene matches: 0. Germline-derived CDR1 and CDR2 are MNHEY and SMNVEV (reference sequence). This CDR3 has 13 amino acids. The CDR3 DNA reads as TGTGCCAGCAGTTACAGGGGGAACACTGAAGCTTTCTTT. This gives the protein CASSYRGNTEAFF.

V and J are TRBV20-1 and TRBJ1-4, with unresolved D. Germline CDR1 reads DFQATT; CDR2 reads SNEGSKA (reference sequence). The CDR3 spans 12 residues. V lost 6 bases to trimming and J lost 6 bases, with 11 bases between them. As DNA, the CDR3 is TGCAGTGCAATCGGAGTAGATGAAAAACTGTTTTTT. It translates to CSAIGVDEKLFF.

This chain uses TRBV25-1 with TRBJ2-2; D may be TRBD2 (6 bases). Deletions cut 8 bases from V and 5 bases from J, with 18 bases between. The germline V gene encodes CDR1 MGHDK and CDR2 SYGVNS. The CDR3 spans 15 residues. The CDR3 is CASRDSRGMTGELFF. CDR3 in DNA: TGTGCCAGCCGGGACTCCCGCGGGATGACCGGGGAGCTGTTTTTT.